This is a list of T cell receptor beta chains from one sample in a study of T cells in Graves' hyperthyroidism and ophthalmopathy. TCRdb reanalysed the multiplex PCR reads using MiXCR and keeps one entry per CDR3 protein. The table includes under 800,000 distinct CDR3 sequences, 13% to 15% detected once. Sequenced material: blood. The origin of the receptors is a woman under 30 with Graves' hyperthyroidism. Both conserved end residues are part of each CDR3. A D gene is named only where the DNA matches it firmly. Size is omitted from some rows. Given values are once, few, many or a class for expanded clones.

>TRBJ1-2|TRBV12-3/TRBV12-4|many|TRBD1
TGTGCCAGCAGTTTGAGACAGGGGCATGGCTACACCTTC
CASSLRQGHGYTF
>TRBJ2-2|TRBV28|many|TRBD2
TGTGCCAGCACCGGTCTAGCGGGAGGGACCGGGGAGCTGTTTTTT
CASTGLAGGTGELFF
>TRBJ2-4|TRBV12-3/TRBV12-4|once|TRBD2
TGTGCCAGCAGTATAAGCGGGAGGCCGGTGAATGCCAAAAACATTCAGTACTTC
CASSISGRPVNAKNIQYF
>TRBJ2-7|TRBV5-5|many|TRBD2
TGTGCCAGCAGCTTGGGGGTAGCGGGAGATCGGACCTACGAGCAGTACTTC
CASSLGVAGDRTYEQYF
>TRBJ1-1|TRBV5-5|NA|NA
TGTGCCAGCAGCTCAATCTACCCGGACACTGAAGCTTTCTTT
CASSSIYPDTEAFF
>TRBJ2-3|TRBV11-2|NA|NA
TGTGCCAGCAGCGGAGCAGGGGCTAGCACAGATACGCAGTATTTT
CASSGAGASTDTQYF
>TRBJ1-6|TRBV5-8|many|TRBD1
TGTGCCAGCAGCTTTTCGACAGGGCGTTCACCCCTCCACTTT
CASSFSTGRSPLHF
>TRBJ1-1|TRBV5-6|many|NA
TGTGCCAGCGGAGGGAAGGGCTTCCCTGAAGCTTTCTTT
CASGGKGFPEAFF
>TRBJ2-7|TRBV6-5|many|NA
TGTGCCAGCAGTTACCGGCAGTTAACCTACGAGCAGTACTTC
CASSYRQLTYEQYF
>TRBJ2-7|TRBV4-1|NA|TRBD2
TGCGCCAGCAGCCCCCCCGGCAGCGGGAGTGTCTACGAGCAGTACTTC
CASSPPGSGSVYEQYF
>TRBJ2-5|TRBV5-1|NA|NA
TGCGCCAGCAGCTCCGGACAGCTGTGGCAAGAGACCCAGTACTTC
CASSSGQLWQETQYF
>TRBJ1-1|TRBV4-1|many|NA
TGCGCCAGCAGCCTAATTGAGGGAACGAACACTGAAGCTTTCTTT
CASSLIEGTNTEAFF
>TRBJ2-7|TRBV20-1|few|NA
TGCAGTGCCTTGCTCCCCTTAGAATATGTCGCCTACGAGCAGTACTTC
CSALLPLEYVAYEQYF
>TRBJ2-7|TRBV6-2/TRBV6-3|many|NA
TGTGCCAGCAGCCGTTCTGCTGAGGGCGAGCAGTACTTC
CASSRSAEGEQYF
>TRBJ2-7|TRBV15|NA|TRBD2
TGTGCCACCAGCCCCCACAGCGGGAGGGGCTACGAGCAGTACTTC
CATSPHSGRGYEQYF
>TRBJ2-7|TRBV10-1|NA|NA
TGCGCCAGCAGTGACTCCGGGGACCGTCCCTACGAGCAGTACTTC
CASSDSGDRPYEQYF
>TRBJ2-2|TRBV14|NA|NA
TGTGCCAGCAGTCGTCCCAAACCAGATAACACCGGGGAGCTGTTTTTT
CASSRPKPDNTGELFF
>TRBJ1-1|TRBV4-1|many|NA
TGCGCCAGCAGCCAATTGCGGAACACTGAAGCTTTCTTT
CASSQLRNTEAFF
>TRBJ1-6|TRBV3-1|few|NA
TGTGCCGGCAGCCCATCCTTGCGGAATCCCATTCGGAAGGTCAATTCACCCCTCCACTTT
CAGSPSLRNPIRKVNSPLHF
>TRBJ2-7|TRBV6-5|few|TRBD2
TGTGCCAGCAGTTACCAGGGCGATAGCGGGATGGGTGAGCAGTACTTC
CASSYQGDSGMGEQYF
>TRBJ2-1|TRBV10-1|NA|NA
TGCGCCAGCGGGGCGGCCGGTGAGCAGTTCTTC
CASGAAGEQFF
>TRBJ2-2|TRBV9|NA|TRBD1
TGTGCCAGCAGCGCCCGACAGGGGACTACCGGGGAGCTGTTTTTT
CASSARQGTTGELFF
>TRBJ2-7|TRBV6-4|NA|TRBD1
TGTGCCAGCAGCCCCCAGGGCAGGGGGCCCCACGAGCAGTACTTC
CASSPQGRGPHEQYF
>TRBJ1-2|TRBV12-3/TRBV12-4|NA|NA
TGTGCCAGCAGTTTTCTCTCCGGCTACACCTTC
CASSFLSGYTF
>TRBJ2-7|TRBV18|few|NA
TGTGCCAGCTCACCAGATTTGGGGATTAGCTCCTACGAGCAGTACTTC
CASSPDLGISSYEQYF
>TRBJ2-7|TRBV13|NA|NA
TGTGCCAGCAGCTCCTACGGCGAGCAGTACTTC
CASSSYGEQYF
>TRBJ2-4|TRBV12-3/TRBV12-4|few|NA
TGTGCCAGCAGTTTAGCCGGATTTCGAGCCAAAAACATTCAGTACTTC
CASSLAGFRAKNIQYF
>TRBJ1-4|TRBV7-9|once|NA
TGTGCCAGCAGCTCACCGCAGGGGACTAATGAAAAACTGTTTTTT
CASSSPQGTNEKLFF
>TRBJ1-2|TRBV12-3/TRBV12-4|few|NA
TGTGCCAGCAGCACAGGGAACTCGCTAAAGGGCTACACCTTC
CASSTGNSLKGYTF
>TRBJ2-5|TRBV20-1|NA|TRBD2
TGCAGTGCATCACTAGCGGGAGGGCAGACCCAGTACTTC
CSASLAGGQTQYF
>TRBJ1-5|TRBV18|few|NA
TGTGCCAGCTCACCACTTCCCTTGGGGGGTCAGCCCCAGCATTTT
CASSPLPLGGQPQHF
>TRBJ2-1|TRBV4-1|few|TRBD1
TGCGCCAGCAGCCAAGACGGACAGGTCAGCAATGAGCAGTTCTTC
CASSQDGQVSNEQFF
>TRBJ2-7|TRBV30|few|NA
TGTGCCTGGAGTACCCGGGGACTCCTCCACCCGATCTACGAGCAGTACTTC
CAWSTRGLLHPIYEQYF
>TRBJ2-7|TRBV20-1|many|TRBD1
TGCAGTGCTAGAATACCGGGACAGGTAAACGACGAGCAGTACTTC
CSARIPGQVNDEQYF